This T cell receptor (delta chain) was profiled in a study of Vδ1+ human thymocytes (dated 2018 in TCRdb). Looking at the study overall: As a data resource, the study described the mRNA-level TRG and TRD CDR3 repertoires found in highly purified Vdelta1+ thymocytes taken from young children. Earlier work had validated the multiplex-based CDR3 amplicon strategy against 5'RACE-based methods for generating CDR3 amplicons.

This clone was found a few times. The antigen it recognizes is unknown. Per-base qualities were not stored, and no clone one base away is much larger. Thymic samples were depleted of alphabeta T cells, then CD3+ TCRVdelta1+ TCRVdelta2- thymocytes were FACS-sorted. The purity of the sorted Vdelta1+ thymocytes was between roughly 98% and 99.6%. Thymic specimens were obtained from fewer than ten paediatric patients, aged from roughly 5 days to 17 months, who were undergoing corrective cardiac surgery. The thymic tissue was dispersed, and mononuclear cells were isolated using a Histopaque-1077 density gradient. For staining, the antibodies used were anti-TCRVdelta1 clone TS8.2, anti-TCRVdelta2 clone B6, anti-CD3 clone HIT3a and anti-TCRalphabeta clone IP26. Points the paper makes about the study in general: Even though sort purity was high, around 18% of thymic TRD sequences were Vdelta2 (and few were Vdelta3), which was not the case for the peripheral blood Vdelta1+ controls. Numerous TRG clonotypes were shared among donors (up to roughly 7x10^3), while TRD repertoires were essentially private (a maximum of roughly 100 shared). Because unexpected Vdelta2 sequences could lead to misinterpretation of bulk repertoire data, the authors recommended using highly purified populations and validating at the single-cell level. Because no clustering by age or sex was observed, donors were not stratified by these variables in the analyses. In contrast to oligoclonal peripheral blood repertoires, thymic TRG and TRD repertoires appeared to be highly polyclonal with Gaussian CDR3 length distributions.

RNA was isolated using the RNeasy mini kit, and reverse transcription was performed with Superscript III. Multiplex PCR was used to generate CDR3 amplicons, with pooled V-gene forward primers and a constant-region reverse primer carrying Illumina adaptor overhangs. After gel purification, the amplicons were indexed with Nextera index primers over roughly 8 extra PCR cycles and then purified using AMPure XP beads. The libraries were sequenced on an Illumina MiSeq using paired-end 250 bp reads, dual indexing and an approximately 20% PhiX spike-in. The study's processing was this. FastQC was used to check read quality, and ea-utils fastq-join was used to merge TRG read pairs. IMGT/HighV-QUEST was used to annotate sequences, retaining only productive sequences with an unambiguous V-gene assignment, and each clonotype was defined by an identical CDR3 sequence. For downstream analysis, VDJtools 1.1.1, tcR 2.2.3, Treemap and vegan Shannon diversity in R 3.4.4 were used. The public reads were reprocessed by TCRdb using CATT, and rows of matching DNA were later combined. TCRdb's processing, not the authors' own work, is the source of the V and J calls. This sample has around 60,000 delta-chain clones in its table, and approximately 16% of those were observed once. The ten largest account for about 0.4% of the sample.

Cut back by 1 base and 8 bases, the V and J ends lie 8 bases apart. The CDR3 holds 12 amino acids from the cysteine to the phenylalanine. Of the read, only the CDR3 DNA is kept; its 36 bases are in frame from base 1. Based on the germline V gene, the CDR1 and CDR2 sequences are TSWWSYY and QGS. The chain employs TRDV1 and TRDJ1; the D gene is unclear. The sequencing input was Vdelta1+ gamma-delta thymocytes from the thymus. The cell subset or site label corresponds to: FACS-sorted CD3+ TCRalphabeta- TCRVdelta1+ TCRVdelta2- thymocytes. This clonotype originated in a girl under three years old who had congenital heart surgery. CDR3 sequence: CALGEPRQKLIF. The DNA sequence is as follows: TGTGCTCTTGGGGAACCCCGGCAAAAACTCATCTTT.